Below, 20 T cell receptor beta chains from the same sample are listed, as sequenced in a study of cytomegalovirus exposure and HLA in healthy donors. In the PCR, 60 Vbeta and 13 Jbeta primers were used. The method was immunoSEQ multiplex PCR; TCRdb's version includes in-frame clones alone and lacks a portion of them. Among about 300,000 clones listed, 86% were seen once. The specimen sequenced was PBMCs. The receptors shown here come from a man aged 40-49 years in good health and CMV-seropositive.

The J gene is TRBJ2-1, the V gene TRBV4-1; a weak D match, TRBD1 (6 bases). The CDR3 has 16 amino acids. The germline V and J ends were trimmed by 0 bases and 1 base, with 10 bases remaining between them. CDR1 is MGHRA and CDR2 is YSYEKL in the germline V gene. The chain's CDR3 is CASSQETGQSYNEQFF. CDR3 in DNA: TGCGCCAGCAGCCAAGAGACAGGTCAATCCTACAATGAGCAGTTCTTC.

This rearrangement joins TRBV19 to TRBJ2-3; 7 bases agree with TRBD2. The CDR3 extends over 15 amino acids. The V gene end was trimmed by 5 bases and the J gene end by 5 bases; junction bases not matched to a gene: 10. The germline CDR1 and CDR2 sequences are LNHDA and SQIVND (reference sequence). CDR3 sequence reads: CASSAGLEFLDTQYF. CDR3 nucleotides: TGTGCCAGTAGTGCCGGACTAGAGTTCCTAGATACGCAGTATTTT. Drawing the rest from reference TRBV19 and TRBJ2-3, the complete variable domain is DGGITQSPKYLFRKEGQNVTLSCEQNLNHDAMYWYRQDPGQGLRLIYYSQIVNDFQKGDIAEGYSVSREKKESFPLTVTSAQKNPTAFYLCASSAGLEFLDTQYFGPGTRLTVL.

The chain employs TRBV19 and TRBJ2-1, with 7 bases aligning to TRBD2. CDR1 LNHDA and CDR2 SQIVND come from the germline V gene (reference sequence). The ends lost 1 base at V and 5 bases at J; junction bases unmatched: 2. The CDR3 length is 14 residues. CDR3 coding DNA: TGTGCCAGTAGTATAGCGGGAGGCCACAATGAGCAGTTCTTC. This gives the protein CASSIAGGHNEQFF.

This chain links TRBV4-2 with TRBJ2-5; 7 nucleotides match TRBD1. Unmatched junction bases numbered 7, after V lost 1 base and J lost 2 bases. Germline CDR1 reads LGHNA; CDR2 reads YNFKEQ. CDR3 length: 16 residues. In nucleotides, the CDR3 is TGTGCCAGCAGCCAAGTTACAGGGGCTCGGCAAGAGACCCAGTACTTC. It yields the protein CASSQVTGARQETQYF.

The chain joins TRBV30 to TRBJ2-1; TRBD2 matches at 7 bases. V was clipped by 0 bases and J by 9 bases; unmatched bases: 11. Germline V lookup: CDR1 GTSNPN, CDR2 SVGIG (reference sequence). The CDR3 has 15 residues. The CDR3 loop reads CAWSVLGGSGGEQFF. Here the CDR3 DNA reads TGTGCCTGGAGTGTACTTGGCGGGAGTGGCGGTGAGCAGTTCTTC.

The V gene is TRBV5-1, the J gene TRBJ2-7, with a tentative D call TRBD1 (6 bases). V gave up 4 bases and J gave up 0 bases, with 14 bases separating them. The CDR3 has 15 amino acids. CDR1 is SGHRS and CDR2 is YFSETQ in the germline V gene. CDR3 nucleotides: TGCGCCAGCAGCCTTGAGGGGGTGAACTCCTACGAGCAGTACTTC. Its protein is CASSLEGVNSYEQYF. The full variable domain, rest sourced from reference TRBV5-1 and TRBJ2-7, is KAGVTQTPRYLIKTRGQQVTLSCSPISGHRSVSWYQQTPGQGLQFLFEYFSETQRNKGNFPGRFSGRQFSNSRSEMNVSTLELGDSALYLCASSLEGVNSYEQYFGPGTRLTVT.

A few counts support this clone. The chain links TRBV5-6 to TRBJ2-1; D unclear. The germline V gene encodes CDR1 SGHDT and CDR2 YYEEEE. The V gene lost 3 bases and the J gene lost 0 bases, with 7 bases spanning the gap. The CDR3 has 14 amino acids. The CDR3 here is CASSWSVSYNEQFF. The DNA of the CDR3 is TGTGCCAGCAGCTGGTCAGTCTCCTACAATGAGCAGTTCTTC.

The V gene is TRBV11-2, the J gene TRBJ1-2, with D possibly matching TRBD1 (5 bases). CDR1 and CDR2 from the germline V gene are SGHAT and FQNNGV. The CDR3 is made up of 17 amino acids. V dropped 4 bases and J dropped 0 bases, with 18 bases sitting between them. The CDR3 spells CASSSWPWTPTNYGYTF. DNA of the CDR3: TGTGCCAGCAGCTCCTGGCCTTGGACACCCACTAACTATGGCTACACCTTC.

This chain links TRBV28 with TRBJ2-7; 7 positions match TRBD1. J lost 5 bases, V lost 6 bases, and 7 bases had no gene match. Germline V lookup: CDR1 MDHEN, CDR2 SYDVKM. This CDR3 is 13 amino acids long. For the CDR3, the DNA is TGTGCCAGCAGCCGACAGGGTTCCCACGAGCAGTACTTC. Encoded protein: CASSRQGSHEQYF.

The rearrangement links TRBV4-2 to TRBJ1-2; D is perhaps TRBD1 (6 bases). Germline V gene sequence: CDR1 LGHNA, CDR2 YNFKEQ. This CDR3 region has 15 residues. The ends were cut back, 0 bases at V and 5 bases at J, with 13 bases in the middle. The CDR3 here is CASSQDLGAEYGYTF. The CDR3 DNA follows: TGTGCCAGCAGCCAAGATTTGGGGGCTGAGTATGGCTACACCTTC.

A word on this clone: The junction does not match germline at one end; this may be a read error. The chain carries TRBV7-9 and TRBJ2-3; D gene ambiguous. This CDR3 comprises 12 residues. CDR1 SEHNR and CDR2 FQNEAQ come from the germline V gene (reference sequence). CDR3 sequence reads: CSSSFDKHTQYF. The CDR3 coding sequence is TGTTCCAGCAGCTTTGACAAGCATACGCAGTATTTT.

The CDR3 sequence: CASSFQGIPNEQFF. The DNA of the CDR3 is TGTGCCAGCAGTTTTCAGGGGATCCCCAATGAGCAGTTCTTC. The rearrangement uses TRBV27 and TRBJ2-1, with D possibly being TRBD1 (6 bases). Trimming took off 3 bases at V and 6 bases at J, with 12 bases between the two ends. Germline V gives CDR1 MNHEY, CDR2 SMNVEV (reference sequence). This CDR3 contains 14 residues.

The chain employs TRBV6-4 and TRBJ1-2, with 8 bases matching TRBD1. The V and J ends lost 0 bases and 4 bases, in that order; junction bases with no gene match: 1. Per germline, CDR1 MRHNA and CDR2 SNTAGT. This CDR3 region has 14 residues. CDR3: CASSDSGTGYGYTF. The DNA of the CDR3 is TGTGCCAGCAGTGACTCCGGGACAGGCTATGGCTACACCTTC.

CDR3 protein: CASSLAGVTVGEAFF. The CDR3 DNA sequence: TGTGCCAGCAGCTTGGCCGGGGTAACAGTGGGTGAAGCTTTCTTT. The chain has TRBV5-8 and TRBJ1-1, with no clear D. From germline, CDR1 is SGHTS and CDR2 YDEGEE. The V and J ends lost 0 bases and 7 bases respectively, with 16 bases between them. This CDR3 region has 15 residues. Full variable domain (outside the CDR3, taken from reference TRBV5-8 and TRBJ1-1): EAGVTQSPTHLIKTRGQQATLRCSPISGHTSVYWYQQALGLGLQFLLWYDEGEERNRGNFPPRFSGRQFPNYSSELNVNALELEDSALYLCASSLAGVTVGEAFFGQGTRLTVV.

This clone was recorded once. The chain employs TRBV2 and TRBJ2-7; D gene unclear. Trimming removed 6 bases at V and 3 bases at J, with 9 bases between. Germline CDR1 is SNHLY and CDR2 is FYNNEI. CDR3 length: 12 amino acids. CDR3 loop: CASRSENYEQYF. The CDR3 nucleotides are TGTGCCAGCAGGTCAGAAAACTACGAGCAGTACTTC.

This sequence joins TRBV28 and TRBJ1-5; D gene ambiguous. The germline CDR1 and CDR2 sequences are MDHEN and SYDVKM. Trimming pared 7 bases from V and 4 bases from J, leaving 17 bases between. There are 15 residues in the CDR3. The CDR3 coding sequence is TGTGCCAGCACCCTCCCGGGGTCTCGGAATCAGCCCCAGCATTTT. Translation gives CASTLPGSRNQPQHF.

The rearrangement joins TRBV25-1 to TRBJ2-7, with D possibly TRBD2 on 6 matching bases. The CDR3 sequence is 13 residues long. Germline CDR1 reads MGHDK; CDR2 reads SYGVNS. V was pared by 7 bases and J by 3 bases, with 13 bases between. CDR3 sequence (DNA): TGTGCCAGCAACGGGGGAGGCGTCTACGAGCAGTACTTC. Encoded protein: CASNGGGVYEQYF.

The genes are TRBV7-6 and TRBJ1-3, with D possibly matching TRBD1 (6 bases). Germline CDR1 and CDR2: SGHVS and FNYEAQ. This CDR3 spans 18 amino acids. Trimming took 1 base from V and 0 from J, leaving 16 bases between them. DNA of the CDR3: TGTGCCAGCAGCTTAGGGAACTTAAAAGGGGGCTCTGGAAACACCATATATTTT. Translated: CASSLGNLKGGSGNTIYF.

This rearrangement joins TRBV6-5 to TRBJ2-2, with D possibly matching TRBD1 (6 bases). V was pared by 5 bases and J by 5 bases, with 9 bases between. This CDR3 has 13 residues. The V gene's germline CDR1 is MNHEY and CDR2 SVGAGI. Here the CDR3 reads CASSPGQTGELFF. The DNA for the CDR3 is TGTGCCAGCAGTCCCGGACAGACCGGGGAGCTGTTTTTT.

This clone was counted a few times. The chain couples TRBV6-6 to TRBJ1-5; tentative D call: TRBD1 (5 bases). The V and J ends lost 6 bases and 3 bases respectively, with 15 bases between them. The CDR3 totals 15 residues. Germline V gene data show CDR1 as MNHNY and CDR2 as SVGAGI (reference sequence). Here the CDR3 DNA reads TGTGCCAGCAGCCCTTCCGACAGAAACAATCAGCCCCAGCATTTT. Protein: CASSPSDRNNQPQHF.